Listed here are 19 T cell receptor beta chains from one sample, sequenced in a study of beta chain features in type 1 diabetes. cDNA synthesis used the whole RNA isolate, giving expressed TCRB sequences. The method was immunoSEQ multiplex PCR; TCRdb's version includes in-frame clones alone and lacks a portion of them. The sample records around 340,000 clones, roughly 21% being singletons. The specimen sequenced was naive CD4+ T cells from blood. These receptors all stem from a woman between 18 and 30 years old in good health.

The V call is TRBV7-9, the J call TRBJ2-7; 7 bases match TRBD1. The CDR3 sequence is 15 residues long. Germline V gene sequence: CDR1 SEHNR, CDR2 FQNEAQ (reference sequence). J lost 0 bases, V lost 5 bases, and 7 bases had no gene match. The CDR3, as DNA: TGTGCCAGCAGCCCCCGGACAGGCCTCTCCTACGAGCAGTACTTC. Encoded protein: CASSPRTGLSYEQYF.

This clone was observed a few times. The chain links TRBV29-1 to TRBJ2-1, with TRBD2 matching 9 bases. The CDR3 has 13 amino acids. The germline CDR1 and CDR2 sequences are SQVTM and ANQGSEA. J lost 5 bases, V lost 6 bases, and 5 bases had no gene match. The CDR3 nucleotides are TGCAGCGTGGGACTAGCTGCAGACAATGAGCAGTTCTTC. Protein sequence: CSVGLAADNEQFF.

The rearrangement uses TRBV7-8 and TRBJ1-4; 7 nucleotides agree with TRBD1. The junction had 12 bases not matched to a gene; V was cut back by 4 bases and J by 10 bases. The CDR3 is 15 amino acids. The V gene's germline CDR1 is SGHVS and CDR2 FQNEAQ. The CDR3 here is CASSSSGTALGKLFF. The DNA for the CDR3 is TGTGCCAGCAGCTCTTCCGGGACAGCTTTAGGAAAACTGTTTTTT.

The chain uses TRBV7-9 and TRBJ1-2; the D gene is possibly TRBD1 (5 bases). The CDR3 totals 15 residues. The V end was cut by 1 base, the J end by 4 bases, with 13 bases between. The germline CDR1 and CDR2 sequences are SEHNR and FQNEAQ (reference sequence). The CDR3 spells CASSLVSGHGYGYTF. For the CDR3, the DNA is TGTGCCAGCAGCTTAGTGTCAGGGCATGGCTATGGCTACACCTTC.

The chain employs TRBV18 and TRBJ1-2, with D unclear. Germline CDR1 is KGHSH and CDR2 is LQKENI. The CDR3 is 13 amino acids. V lost 0 bases, J lost 7 bases, and 9 bases lay in between. The CDR3 coding sequence is TGTGCCAGCTCACCACCCTCGAGCGGTGGCTACACCTTC. Translated: CASSPPSSGGYTF.

There are a few counts of this clone. Other DNA sequences in the sample encode the same CDR3. This sequence joins TRBV18 and TRBJ1-1; 9 nucleotides match TRBD1. The CDR3 loop spans 14 amino acids. Germline loops: CDR1 KGHSH, CDR2 LQKENI. Germline trimming cut 3 bases from V and 1 base from J; bases unmatched to any gene: 0. CDR3 nucleotide sequence: TGTGCCAGCTCACCGGGACAGGGGAACACTGAAGCTTTCTTT. It translates to CASSPGQGNTEAFF.

The V gene is TRBV29-1, the J gene TRBJ2-3; a weak D match, TRBD1 (6 bases). The CDR3 runs to 13 residues. Trimming took 3 bases from V and 6 from J, leaving 13 bases between them. Germline lookup yields CDR1 SQVTM and CDR2 ANQGSEA. In DNA, the CDR3 is TGCAGCGTTGAGCTTCAGGGGACGGATACGCAGTATTTT. As protein: CSVELQGTDTQYF.

This clone has just a few counts. This specimen includes other DNA sequences encoding the same CDR3. The chain combines TRBV7-2 with TRBJ2-3; D possibly corresponds to TRBD2 (6 bases). Looked up from germline, CDR1 is SGHTA and CDR2 is FQGNSA. V was trimmed by 1 base and J by 1 base, leaving 6 bases between them. This CDR3 comprises 14 residues. CDR3 sequence reads: CASSLERGTDTQYF. CDR3 coding DNA: TGTGCCAGCAGCTTAGAGCGGGGCACAGATACGCAGTATTTT.

The chain carries TRBV5-6 and TRBJ1-2; D call uncertain. The germline V gene encodes CDR1 SGHDT and CDR2 YYEEEE. V lost 1 base and J lost 5, with 18 bases in between. The CDR3 is made up of 16 amino acids. CDR3 in amino acids: CASSLLVGFPGYGYTF. CDR3 nucleotides: TGTGCCAGCAGCTTGTTGGTGGGATTCCCGGGGTATGGCTACACCTTC.

Here the CDR3 DNA reads TGTGCCAGCAGCAACTTGGGGGACTACCGCTCCTACGAGCAGTACTTC. It specifies CASSNLGDYRSYEQYF. The gene calls are TRBV11-2 and TRBJ2-7, with 7 positions matching TRBD2. V was clipped by 5 bases and J by 0 bases; unmatched bases: 10. This CDR3 region has 16 residues. Per the germline V gene, CDR1 is SGHAT and CDR2 is FQNNGV.

This clone was picked up a small number of times. This chain links TRBV29-1 with TRBJ2-5, with 9 bases aligning to TRBD2. Germline V gene data show CDR1 as SQVTM and CDR2 as ANQGSEA. The CDR3 length is 15 residues. The V and J ends lost 5 bases and 2 bases, in that order; junction bases with no gene match: 9. The chain's CDR3 is CSVKYAGGFQETQYF. The CDR3 region has the DNA TGCAGCGTTAAATACGCGGGAGGGTTTCAAGAGACCCAGTACTTC.

This clone was found a few times. The rearrangement joins TRBV5-1 to TRBJ2-7, with 8 bases aligning to TRBD1. The CDR3 sequence is 13 residues long. After removal of 7 bases from V and 4 bases from J, the junction contained 7 bases not matched to a gene. In germline, CDR1 is SGHRS, CDR2 YFSETQ. The CDR3 spells CASGTGGTYEQYF. DNA of the CDR3: TGCGCCAGCGGCACAGGGGGTACTTACGAGCAGTACTTC.

The rearrangement links TRBV6-6 to TRBJ2-3; 9 bases are shared with TRBD1. The germline V gene has CDR1 MNHNY and CDR2 SVGAGI (reference sequence). The CDR3 sequence is 15 residues long. Unmatched junction bases numbered 5, after V lost 5 bases and J lost 2 bases. This CDR3 is CASSPTGGFTDTQYF. The CDR3 DNA reads as TGTGCCAGCAGTCCTACAGGGGGCTTCACAGATACGCAGTATTTT.

In this sample, this clone turned up a few times. The CDR3, as DNA: TGTGCCAGCAGCTCCCGGACTAGCGGGAGCACAGATACGCAGTATTTT. It yields the protein CASSSRTSGSTDTQYF. This rearrangement joins TRBV7-9 to TRBJ2-3; 11 nucleotides agree with TRBD2. The CDR3 extends over 16 amino acids. Germline V lookup: CDR1 SEHNR, CDR2 FQNEAQ (reference sequence). V was pared by 4 bases and J by 0 bases, with 3 bases of the junction left unmatched.

The chain combines TRBV7-2 with TRBJ2-5, with TRBD2 matching over 10 bases. The CDR3 has 15 residues. J lost 0 bases, V lost 6 bases, and 4 bases had no gene match. Germline values: CDR1 SGHTA, CDR2 FQGNSA. The CDR3 reads CASRLAGAYQETQYF. The CDR3 region has the DNA TGTGCCAGCAGGCTAGCGGGGGCCTACCAAGAGACCCAGTACTTC.

There are a few counts of this clone. The chain combines TRBV29-1 with TRBJ2-7; D gene uncertain. With 5 bases removed from V and 2 bases from J, the gap between germline ends came to 7 bases. This CDR3 has 11 amino acids. The germline gives CDR1 SQVTM, CDR2 ANQGSEA. The CDR3: CSVRKTYEQYF. CDR3 bases: TGCAGCGTTCGTAAAACCTACGAGCAGTACTTC.

This clone was observed a handful of times. V gene TRBV5-4 combines with J gene TRBJ1-2; 12 nucleotides align to TRBD1. Germline CDR1 and CDR2: SGHNT and YYREEE (reference sequence). V was clipped by 5 bases and J by 4 bases; unmatched bases: 12. The CDR3 is made up of 17 amino acids. The chain's CDR3 is CASSPGTGGASGYGYTF. CDR3 DNA: TGTGCCAGCAGTCCCGGGACAGGGGGCGCGAGTGGCTATGGCTACACCTTC.

This clone turned up a few times. V and J are TRBV25-1 and TRBJ2-7, with D possibly matching TRBD2 (6 bases). Deletions cut 4 bases from V and 5 bases from J, with 9 bases between. The germline CDR1 and CDR2 sequences are MGHDK and SYGVNS. The CDR3 runs 12 residues. CDR3 sequence reads: CASSGDSDEQYF. The CDR3 DNA reads TGTGCCAGCAGTGGGGACTCGGACGAGCAGTACTTC.

This clone showed up just a few times. The rearrangement joins TRBV5-1 to TRBJ2-7, with 15 bases fitting TRBD2. Germline V gene lookup returns CDR1 SGHRS and CDR2 YFSETQ. The J segment lost 2 bases and the V segment lost 4 bases, leaving 4 bases of the junction unmatched. The CDR3 loop spans 16 amino acids. In nucleotides, the CDR3 is TGCGCCAGCAGCACCCGGACTAGCGGGGGGGCCTACGAGCAGTACTTC. Protein product: CASSTRTSGGAYEQYF.